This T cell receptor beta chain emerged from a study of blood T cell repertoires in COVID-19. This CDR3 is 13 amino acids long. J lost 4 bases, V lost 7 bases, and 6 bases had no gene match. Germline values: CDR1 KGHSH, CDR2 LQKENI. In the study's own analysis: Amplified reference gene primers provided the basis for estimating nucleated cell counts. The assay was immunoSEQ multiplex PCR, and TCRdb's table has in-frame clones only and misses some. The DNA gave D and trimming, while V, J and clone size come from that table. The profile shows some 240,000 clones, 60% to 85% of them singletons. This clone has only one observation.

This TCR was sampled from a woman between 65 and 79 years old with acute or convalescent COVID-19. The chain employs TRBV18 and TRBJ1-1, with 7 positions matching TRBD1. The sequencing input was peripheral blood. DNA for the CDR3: TGTGCCAGCTTACAAAGGGGGCTCACTGAAGCTTTCTTT. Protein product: CASLQRGLTEAFF.